These T cell receptor beta chains were read from a single sample in a study of control samples from healthy donors and cancer patients. Generated by immunoSEQ multiplex PCR, the TCRdb table keeps only in-frame clones and is missing some. Here the sample spans around 150,000 clones, just over 95% being singletons. The sequenced sample consisted of blood. The receptor source for this set is a young woman in good health. Each CDR3 is given with its conserved first and last residue. Fields, in order: D gene, V gene, clone size, J gene, CDR3 protein, CDR3 DNA. D genes are given only for firm matches. The size field is filled for only some rows; it gives once, few, many or a size class.

>TRBD2|TRBV9|-|TRBJ2-1
CASSVSPRTSGGNEQFF
TGTGCCAGCAGCGTATCGCCACGGACTAGCGGGGGGAATGAGCAGTTCTTC
>-|TRBV9|-|TRBJ1-5
CASSDEGGEQPQHF
TGTGCCAGCAGCGATGAGGGTGGTGAGCAGCCCCAGCATTTT
>TRBD1|TRBV6-6|-|TRBJ2-7
CASSNVGTGSYEQYF
TGTGCCAGCTCGAACGTGGGGACAGGGTCCTACGAGCAGTACTTC
>TRBD1|TRBV25-1|-|TRBJ2-3
CASSRGDSRGTQYF
TGTGCCAGCAGTCGAGGGGACAGCCGAGGTACGCAGTATTTT
>TRBD1|TRBV18|-|TRBJ2-2
CASSPSPPGQNYTNTGELFF
TGTGCCAGCTCACCTAGCCCCCCGGGACAGAACTATACGAACACCGGGGAGCTGTTTTTT
>TRBD1|TRBV27|-|TRBJ1-6
CASSFAGGWNSPLHF
TGTGCCAGCAGTTTTGCAGGGGGGTGGAATTCACCCCTCCACTTT
>-|TRBV13|-|TRBJ2-1
CASSPYRTYNEQFF
TGTGCCAGCAGCCCTTACAGAACCTACAATGAGCAGTTCTTC
>TRBD2|TRBV6-2/TRBV6-3|-|TRBJ2-7
CASSKGGTYEQYF
TGTGCCAGCAGCAAGGGAGGGACCTACGAGCAGTACTTC
>-|TRBV10-3|-|TRBJ2-6
CAISERPTSGANVLTF
TGTGCCATCAGTGAAAGACCGACCTCTGGGGCCAACGTCCTGACTTTC
>-|TRBV20-1|-|TRBJ2-1
CSARINEQFF
TGCAGTGCTAGGATCAATGAGCAGTTCTTC
>-|TRBV11-2|-|TRBJ2-5
CASSLGETQYF
TGTGCCAGCAGCTTAGGGGAGACCCAGTACTTC
>-|TRBV28|-|TRBJ1-2
CASSLAGNYGYTF
TGTGCCAGCAGTTTAGCAGGGAACTATGGCTACACCTTC
>-|TRBV19|-|TRBJ2-2
CASSNGVTGELFF
TGTGCCAGTAGTAACGGGGTCACCGGGGAGCTGTTTTTT
>-|TRBV5-4|-|TRBJ1-5
CASSLWGAGQPQHF
TGTGCCAGCAGCTTATGGGGGGCCGGTCAGCCCCAGCATTTT
>TRBD1|TRBV18|-|TRBJ2-7
CASSGTGGYEQYF
TGTGCCAGCTCAGGGACAGGGGGTTACGAGCAGTACTTC
>-|TRBV6-1|-|TRBJ1-5
CASSESGGNQPQHF
TGTGCCAGCAGTGAATCGGGGGGCAATCAGCCCCAGCATTTT
>-|TRBV10-1|-|TRBJ2-7
CASSDSSYEQYF
TGCGCCAGCAGTGACAGTTCCTACGAGCAGTACTTC
>-|TRBV19|few|TRBJ1-5
CASSTGGNQPQHF
TGTGCCAGTAGTACAGGGGGCAATCAGCCCCAGCATTTT
>-|TRBV6-1|-|TRBJ1-2
CASSERSSVYGYTF
TGTGCCAGCAGTGAAAGGAGTAGCGTCTATGGCTACACCTTC
>-|TRBV28|-|TRBJ1-6
CASSFRDSPLHF
TGTGCCAGCAGTTTTAGGGATTCACCCCTCCACTTT
>-|TRBV27|-|TRBJ1-6
CASSTAGAGNSPLHF
TGTGCCAGCAGTACCGCGGGGGCTGGGAATTCACCCCTCCACTTT
>-|TRBV25-1|-|TRBJ2-2
CASSEYAGRTGELFF
TGTGCCAGCAGTGAATATGCAGGGCGCACCGGGGAGCTGTTTTTT
>TRBD2|TRBV27|-|TRBJ2-1
CASSSPSGGSSYNEQFF
TGTGCCAGCAGTTCGCCTAGCGGGGGGAGCTCCTACAATGAGCAGTTCTTC
>-|TRBV5-4|-|TRBJ1-1
CASSFKGVETEAFF
TGTGCCAGCAGCTTTAAGGGCGTGGAGACTGAAGCTTTCTTT
>-|TRBV19|-|TRBJ2-5
CASQTQASREETQYF
TGTGCCAGTCAAACCCAGGCTAGTCGAGAAGAGACCCAGTACTTC
>TRBD2|TRBV5-6|-|TRBJ2-1
CASSSSGTSWNEQFF
TGTGCCAGCAGCTCTTCCGGGACTAGTTGGAATGAGCAGTTCTTC
>-|TRBV5-1|once|TRBJ2-1
CASSSIRDGAYNEQFF
TGCGCCAGCAGCTCAATCCGGGACGGAGCCTACAATGAGCAGTTCTTC
>TRBD1|TRBV6-4|few|TRBJ2-6
CASGGTGNSGANVLTF
TGTGCCAGCGGGGGGACAGGGAACTCTGGGGCCAACGTCCTGACTTTC
>TRBD1|TRBV6-6|-|TRBJ2-7
CASSLGQGAIEQYF
TGTGCCAGCAGTCTAGGACAGGGGGCTATTGAGCAGTACTTC
>TRBD2|TRBV6-5|-|TRBJ2-7
CASSYSVAGGGEQYF
TGTGCCAGCAGTTACTCGGTCGCGGGAGGGGGCGAGCAGTACTTC
>-|TRBV27|once|TRBJ1-5
CASRQGSYSNQPQHF
TGTGCCAGCAGGCAGGGGTCCTATAGCAATCAGCCCCAGCATTTT
>-|TRBV15|-|TRBJ1-1
CATSPQGTEAFF
TGTGCCACCAGCCCGCAGGGGACTGAAGCTTTCTTT
>-|TRBV5-1|-|TRBJ1-1
CASSLPDGGMGTEAFF
TGCGCCAGCAGCCTCCCCGACGGAGGAATGGGTACTGAAGCTTTCTTT
>-|TRBV28|-|TRBJ1-2
CASSYGRDYGYTF
TGTGCCAGCAGCTACGGGCGGGACTATGGCTACACCTTC
>-|TRBV7-9|-|TRBJ2-3
CASSLGHYHMADTQYF
TGTGCCAGCAGCTTGGGACACTACCACATGGCTGATACGCAGTATTTT
>-|TRBV5-6|-|TRBJ2-7
CASSLGTDAFYEQYF
TGTGCCAGCAGCTTGGGGACTGACGCCTTTTACGAGCAGTACTTC
>-|TRBV14|-|TRBJ2-3
CASSQSITDTQYF
TGTGCCAGCAGCCAGTCGATCACAGATACGCAGTATTTT
>TRBD1|TRBV6-2/TRBV6-3|-|TRBJ1-2
CASSSGTGTYGYTF
TGTGCCAGCAGTTCTGGGACAGGGACCTATGGCTACACCTTC
>TRBD1|TRBV19|-|TRBJ1-2
CASSTRTGKHGYTF
TGTGCCAGTAGTACCAGGACAGGGAAACATGGCTACACCTTC
>TRBD1|TRBV14|-|TRBJ2-1
CASSQMTGATYNEQFF
TGTGCCAGCAGCCAAATGACAGGGGCTACCTACAATGAGCAGTTCTTC
>TRBD1|TRBV28|-|TRBJ2-7
CATSKRRQGRMEQYF
TGTGCCACCTCCAAAAGGAGACAGGGGCGTATGGAGCAGTACTTC
>TRBD2|TRBV4-1|-|TRBJ2-1
CASSPRVAGVNEQFF
TGCGCCAGCAGCCCCCGCGTAGCGGGAGTCAATGAGCAGTTCTTC
>-|TRBV4-1|-|TRBJ1-6
CASSLIAGLPGSSYNSPLHF
TGCGCCAGCAGCCTTATAGCCGGGCTTCCTGGGAGCTCCTATAATTCACCCCTCCACTTT
>-|TRBV5-1|-|TRBJ2-2
CASSYWDLTQLATAGELFF
TGCGCCAGCAGTTACTGGGATCTAACACAATTAGCGACTGCCGGGGAGCTGTTTTTT
>TRBD1|TRBV29-1|-|TRBJ1-2
CSVEGAGGNYGYTF
TGCAGCGTTGAAGGGGCAGGGGGCAACTATGGCTACACCTTC
>TRBD1|TRBV11-2|-|TRBJ1-3
CASSSRQGRRNTIYF
TGTGCCAGCAGTTCCAGACAGGGACGGAGGAACACCATATATTTT
>-|TRBV28|-|TRBJ1-5
CASSLGPAGSQPQHF
TGTGCCAGCAGTTTAGGTCCGGCAGGGAGCCAGCCCCAGCATTTT
>TRBD1|TRBV6-1|-|TRBJ1-2
CASSETGGVYGYTF
TGTGCCAGCAGTGAGACAGGGGGGGTGTATGGCTACACCTTC
>-|TRBV4-2|-|TRBJ1-5
CASSQDPTRNQPQHF
TGTGCCAGCAGCCAAGACCCCACGCGCAATCAGCCCCAGCATTTT
>-|TRBV28|-|TRBJ1-2
CATSSYGYTF
TGTGCCACCTCCTCCTATGGCTACACCTTC
>TRBD1|TRBV19|-|TRBJ1-1
CASTTTGGGNTEAFF
TGTGCCAGTACCACTACAGGGGGAGGGAACACTGAAGCTTTCTTT